This T cell receptor beta chain was profiled in a study of blood T cell repertoires in COVID-19. Across the whole study: T cells, B-cell-depleted T cells, or PBMCs supplied cDNA or gDNA.

With 8 bases clipped from V and 5 bases from J, the junction kept 9 bases outside the gene matches. There are 15 residues in the CDR3. Germline CDR1 is MNHEY and CDR2 is SVGAGI. Study processing details: Amplifying reference gene primers gave estimates of nucleated cell counts. The protocol was immunoSEQ multiplex PCR, while the TCRdb copy is restricted to in-frame clones and leaves out a portion. That table supplies the V and J calls and clone size; D and trimming were determined from the DNA. The sample records approximately 440,000 clones, roughly 88% being singletons. Residents of 24 US areas, aged about 18 to 95 years, made up the participants.

Specimen: PBMCs or T cells enriched from blood (not recorded which). The chain recombines TRBV6-5 with TRBJ2-7; 13 nucleotides agree with TRBD2. This clonotype originated in a man between 18 and 29 years old who had recovered from COVID-19. CDR3 region: CASRRLAGGGDEQYF. The CDR3 nucleotides are TGTGCCAGCCGAAGACTAGCGGGAGGAGGCGACGAGCAGTACTTC.